The 30 T cell receptor beta chains listed next were all sequenced from one sample in a study of vaccination and CD4 T cells after COVID-19. Their antigen targets remain unknown. The Oncomine TCR Beta short-read assay was what sequenced the DNA obtained from cultured CD4+ T cells. TCRdb fed the PCR reads into MiXCR, producing one record per CDR3 protein. The sample lists 15,000 to 20,000 distinct CDR3 sequences, roughly 30% occurring once. Documented treatment: roughly ten-day PBMC culture with coronavirus spike peptide pools or control peptides (ViraFEST assay). Sequenced sample: cultured CD4+ T cells from blood. These receptors originate from a human donor with COVID-19.

Only a few counts were recorded for this clonotype. The chain is built from TRBV28 and TRBJ2-3, with D possibly TRBD2 on 5 matching bases. Trimming took 7 bases from V and 2 from J, leaving 22 bases between them. CDR3 length: 17 residues. Germline-derived CDR1 and CDR2 are MDHEN and SYDVKM. The CDR3 coding sequence is TGTGCCAGCACTCGCGAGGGTCTCCTTTCCGACACAGATACGCAGTATTTT. Amino acid sequence: CASTREGLLSDTDTQYF.

This clonotype was recorded a few times. The chain combines TRBV7-9 with TRBJ1-6; D is ambiguous. Trimming removed 5 bases at V and 6 bases at J, with 5 bases between. In germline, CDR1 is SEHNR, CDR2 FQNEAQ (reference sequence). CDR3 length: 12 amino acids. In DNA, the CDR3 is TGTGCCAGCAGCCCACTTAATTCACCCCTCCACTTT. It is translated as CASSPLNSPLHF.

The chain uses TRBV19 and TRBJ1-2, with TRBD1 matching 9 bases. Germline trimming cut 5 bases from V and 2 bases from J; bases unmatched to any gene: 6. Germline V gene sequence: CDR1 LNHDA, CDR2 SQIVND (reference sequence). This CDR3 is built from 15 residues. CDR3 sequence: CASSVTGGKNYGYTF. In nucleotides, the CDR3 is TGTGCCAGTAGTGTGACAGGGGGTAAGAACTATGGCTACACCTTC.

The chain combines TRBV11-2 with TRBJ1-1; tentatively, D is TRBD1 (5 bases). Germline CDR1 is SGHAT and CDR2 is FQNNGV. CDR3 length equals 12 residues. Trimming took 5 bases from V and 7 from J, leaving 11 bases between them. The CDR3 is CASSEAGSEAFF. The CDR3 DNA follows: TGTGCCAGCAGCGAAGCAGGGAGTGAAGCTTTCTTT.

This clonotype appeared a few times. The genes are TRBV7-2 and TRBJ2-3, with 14 bases fitting TRBD2. The germline V gene has CDR1 SGHTA and CDR2 FQGNSA. The V and J ends lost 5 bases and 4 bases, in that order; junction bases with no gene match: 5. This CDR3 comprises 16 residues. The CDR3 coding sequence is TGTGCCAGCAGCCCACGGACTAGCGGGGGGTCAGATACGCAGTATTTT. As protein: CASSPRTSGGSDTQYF.

Only one count was recorded for this clonotype. The chain uses TRBV11-3 and TRBJ1-3; D gene ambiguous. The V end was cut by 3 bases, the J end by 4 bases, with 19 bases between. Germline V gene sequence: CDR1 SGHNT, CDR2 YENEEA. CDR3 length: 17 residues. The chain's CDR3 is CASSFSGVEVGGNTIYF. As DNA, the CDR3 is TGTGCCAGCAGCTTCTCCGGGGTGGAGGTCGGAGGAAACACCATATATTTT. The whole variable domain, filled in from reference TRBV11-3 and TRBJ1-3, reads EAGVVQSPRYKIIEKKQPVAFWCNPISGHNTLYWYLQNLGQGPELLIRYENEEAVDDSQLPKDRFSAERLKGVDSTLKIQPAELGDSAVYLCASSFSGVEVGGNTIYFGEGSWLTVV.

The V gene is TRBV7-3, the J gene TRBJ1-6; no firm D call. V was shortened by 2 bases and J by 9 bases, with 11 bases between the two germline ends. The CDR3 covers 14 residues. Looked up from germline, CDR1 is SGHTA and CDR2 is FQGTGA. DNA for the CDR3: TGTGCCAGCAGCTTAGGGGTGAAGGGTTCACCCCTCCACTTT. Protein: CASSLGVKGSPLHF.

The rearrangement uses TRBV11-2 and TRBJ2-5, with TRBD2 as a possible D gene (5 bases). Trimming took off 1 base at V and 1 base at J, with 7 bases between the two ends. The germline V gene encodes CDR1 SGHAT and CDR2 FQNNGV. This CDR3 is built from 14 residues. CDR3 in amino acids: CASSLGSGQETQYF. The CDR3 coding sequence is TGTGCCAGCAGCTTAGGAAGCGGCCAAGAGACCCAGTACTTC.

This clonotype was seen a handful of times. The chain combines TRBV5-3 with TRBJ2-3; TRBD2 matches 9 bases. TRBV5-3 belongs to the ORF category, with a function that is uncertain. The CDR3 spans 18 residues. V shed 7 bases and J 0 bases; nucleotides not matched to a gene: 15. The CDR3, as DNA: TGTGCCAGATGTAGGGGAAGCGGGGGGACTTCTAGCACAGATACGCAGTATTTT. This codes for CARCRGSGGTSSTDTQYF.

The chain is built from TRBV4-3 and TRBJ2-3; 9 positions agree with TRBD2. Germline V gene sequence: CDR1 LGHNA, CDR2 YSLEER. The CDR3 length is 14 residues. The junction had 2 bases not matched to a gene; V was cut back by 1 base and J by 6 bases. This chain's CDR3 is CASSQGTSVDTQYF. The DNA of the CDR3 is TGCGCCAGCAGCCAAGGGACTAGCGTGGATACGCAGTATTTT.

This clonotype appeared a few times. J is TRBJ2-3 and V is TRBV7-8; D might be TRBD2 (6 bases). The CDR3 spans 13 residues. CDR1 is SGHVS and CDR2 is FQNEAQ in the germline V gene. V lost 9 bases and J lost 4, with 14 bases in between. The CDR3 sequence is CASSGLTSDTQYF. In DNA, the CDR3 is TGTGCCAGTTCGGGACTGACTTCAGATACGCAGTATTTT.

This clonotype was found a few times. The rearrangement uses TRBV11-3 and TRBJ2-7; D perhaps matches TRBD1 (7 bases). The ends were cut back, 5 bases at V and 2 bases at J, with 19 bases in the middle. CDR1 and CDR2 from the germline V gene are SGHNT and YENEEA. There are 16 residues in the CDR3. The CDR3 nucleotides are TGTGCCAGCAGCGCGGGACCGGGACAGACAACCTACGAGCAGTACTTC. As protein: CASSAGPGQTTYEQYF. The full variable domain, completed using reference TRBV11-3 and TRBJ2-7, is EAGVVQSPRYKIIEKKQPVAFWCNPISGHNTLYWYLQNLGQGPELLIRYENEEAVDDSQLPKDRFSAERLKGVDSTLKIQPAELGDSAVYLCASSAGPGQTTYEQYFGPGTRLTVT.

This clonotype was detected a few times. The junction does not match germline at one end; this may be a read error. This rearrangement joins TRBV20-1 to TRBJ2-2; 7 bases are a match to TRBD2. CDR3 length: 13 amino acids. The germline CDR1 and CDR2 sequences are DFQATT and SNEGSKA (reference sequence). CDR3 in amino acids: CSAREGFGGGLFF. The CDR3 bases are TGCAGTGCTAGAGAGGGGTTTGGCGGGGGGCTGTTTTTT.

The chain is built from TRBV5-4 and TRBJ1-1, with a weak D call TRBD1 (5 bases). This CDR3 spans 14 amino acids. CDR1 SGHNT and CDR2 YYREEE come from the germline V gene (reference sequence). Trimming removed 7 bases from V and 7 bases from J, with 20 bases in between. In DNA form, the CDR3 reads TGTGCCAGCCGCGGGACTTCCGTTGGCATTGAAGCTTTCTTT. It encodes CASRGTSVGIEAFF.

The chain couples TRBV12-3 or TRBV12-4 to TRBJ1-1, with TRBD1 as a possible D gene (5 bases). V lost 6 bases to trimming and J lost 1 base, with 9 bases between them. The CDR3 sequence is 13 residues long. The CDR3 nucleotides read TGTGCCAGCAGCCCAACAGGGAACACTGAAGCTTTCTTT. Encoded protein: CASSPTGNTEAFF.

This chain joins TRBV12-3 or TRBV12-4 and TRBJ1-6, with 10 positions matching TRBD1. V lost 8 bases to trimming and J lost 3 bases; unmatched junction nucleotides: 7. The CDR3 length is 16 residues. The CDR3 spells CASGARDRGYNSPLHF. The DNA of the CDR3 is TGTGCCAGCGGGGCGAGGGACAGGGGCTATAATTCACCCCTCCACTTT.

V usage is TRBV25-1 and J usage is TRBJ2-4; 8 positions match TRBD1. Trimming removed 6 bases from V and 0 bases from J; junction bases left unmatched: 13. There are 18 residues in the CDR3. The germline gives CDR1 MGHDK, CDR2 SYGVNS. The CDR3 bases are TGTGCCAGCAGCAGCCTGCTTGCCGGGACAGGAGCCAAAAACATTCAGTACTTC. Residues: CASSSLLAGTGAKNIQYF.

There are a few counts of this clonotype. This chain connects TRBV20-1 to TRBJ2-4; 12 bases agree with TRBD2. Germline CDR1 DFQATT, CDR2 SNEGSKA (reference sequence). The CDR3 has 16 amino acids. V was pared by 6 bases and J by 1 base, with 7 bases of the junction left unmatched. The CDR3: CSAALAGGAAKNIQYF. Here the CDR3 DNA reads TGCAGTGCGGCACTAGCGGGGGGAGCGGCCAAAAACATTCAGTACTTC.

This clonotype showed up just a few times. The chain uses TRBV7-2 and TRBJ1-6; no clear D. Germline V gene data show CDR1 as SGHTA and CDR2 as FQGNSA. The CDR3 loop spans 16 amino acids. Between the trimmed V and J ends, which lost 5 bases and 9 bases, there was a span of 20 bases. The CDR3 loop reads CASSPPPAGYGSPLHF. The CDR3 nucleotides are TGTGCCAGCAGCCCCCCCCCCGCGGGGTACGGTTCACCCCTCCACTTT.

The chain carries TRBV9 and TRBJ1-2; no clear D. Trimming took 0 bases from V and 0 from J, leaving 9 bases between them. The CDR3 is made up of 15 amino acids. Germline loops: CDR1 SGDLS, CDR2 YYNGEE. CDR3 DNA: TGTGCCAGCAGCGTAGGGGGTACACCTAACTATGGCTACACCTTC. This codes for CASSVGGTPNYGYTF. Supplemented by reference TRBV9 and TRBJ1-2, the full variable domain reads DSGVTQTPKHLITATGQRVTLRCSPRSGDLSVYWYQQSLDQGLQFLIQYYNGEERAKGNILERFSAQQFPDLHSELNLSSLELGDSALYFCASSVGGTPNYGYTFGSGTRLTVV.

The chain uses TRBV28 and TRBJ1-1; D not certain. Deletions cut 3 bases from V and 1 base from J, with 6 bases between. The germline CDR1 and CDR2 sequences are MDHEN and SYDVKM. The CDR3 covers 13 residues. The CDR3 loop reads CASSLLGNTEAFF. The CDR3 nucleotides read TGTGCCAGCAGTTTGTTGGGGAACACTGAAGCTTTCTTT.

V and J are TRBV7-2 and TRBJ2-1; 9 bases line up with TRBD2. CDR1 is SGHTA and CDR2 is FQGNSA in the germline V gene. J was trimmed by 8 bases and V by 3 bases; bases with no gene match: 8. The CDR3 runs to 15 residues. CDR3 nucleotides: TGTGCCAGCAGCTTGAAGCGGGGGGTTTTAGATGAGCAGTTCTTC. Amino acids: CASSLKRGVLDEQFF.

This clonotype was counted a few times. This chain connects TRBV6-1 to TRBJ2-5, with 7 bases matching TRBD1. The germline V gene has CDR1 MNHNS and CDR2 SASEGT. This CDR3 spans 16 amino acids. V lost 6 bases and J lost 5; bases outside the gene matches: 15. The CDR3 protein is CASSPLSQGESETQYF. For the CDR3, the DNA is TGTGCCAGCAGCCCCCTCTCCCAGGGGGAGTCCGAGACCCAGTACTTC.

This clonotype was recorded a few times. V is TRBV7-2 and J is TRBJ2-7; D call uncertain. Germline loops: CDR1 SGHTA, CDR2 FQGNSA. The CDR3 loop spans 15 amino acids. V lost 1 base to trimming and J lost 4 bases, with 14 bases between them. Written as DNA, the CDR3 is TGTGCCAGCAGCTTAGGAGGACCGACCTCATACGAGCAGTACTTC. Protein: CASSLGGPTSYEQYF. The whole variable domain, filled in from reference TRBV7-2 and TRBJ2-7, reads GAGVSQSPSNKVTEKGKDVELRCDPISGHTALYWYRQSLGQGLEFLIYFQGNSAPDKSGLPSDRFSAERTGGSVSTLTIQRTQQEDSAVYLCASSLGGPTSYEQYFGPGTRLTVT.

This chain joins TRBV7-4 and TRBJ1-1, with a tentative D call TRBD1 (5 bases). V lost 5 bases to trimming and J lost 3 bases, with 13 bases between them. The germline V gene encodes CDR1 SGHVT and CDR2 SQSDAQ. The CDR3 sequence is 14 residues long. The CDR3: CASSVVGTDTEAFF. Written as DNA, the CDR3 is TGTGCCAGCAGCGTAGTGGGGACGGACACTGAAGCTTTCTTT.

The genes are TRBV5-4 and TRBJ1-1; D unresolved. Germline values: CDR1 SGHNT, CDR2 YYREEE (reference sequence). There are 13 residues in the CDR3. V was clipped by 4 bases and J by 2 bases, with 9 bases between them. CDR3 loop: CASSLQSNTEAFF. The CDR3 DNA follows: TGTGCCAGCAGCCTACAGAGTAACACTGAAGCTTTCTTT.

The rearrangement joins TRBV6-1 to TRBJ1-1; D not certain. Germline CDR1 is MNHNS and CDR2 is SASEGT. The CDR3 covers 13 residues. Between the trimmed V and J ends, which lost 2 bases and 4 bases, there was a span of 8 bases. CDR3 amino acids: CASSETRRTEAFF. CDR3 sequence (DNA): TGTGCCAGCAGTGAAACGAGACGCACTGAAGCTTTCTTT.

The chain joins TRBV30 to TRBJ1-4; the D gene is possibly TRBD1 (5 bases). The germline V and J ends were trimmed by 0 bases and 3 bases, with 8 bases remaining between them. Germline V gene sequence: CDR1 GTSNPN, CDR2 SVGIG (reference sequence). The CDR3 has 14 amino acids. The CDR3 DNA follows: TGTGCCTGGAGTGTGTCGGGGGCTAATGAAAAACTGTTTTTT. Protein: CAWSVSGANEKLFF.

The chain is built from TRBV28 and TRBJ2-7; 8 bases map to TRBD2. The CDR3 contains 12 residues. Germline CDR1 is MDHEN and CDR2 is SYDVKM. Trimming removed 8 bases from V and 3 bases from J; junction bases left unmatched: 3. The CDR3 DNA sequence: TGTGCCAGCGGGACTAGGGGCTACGAGCAGTACTTC. Encoded protein: CASGTRGYEQYF.

Written as DNA, the CDR3 is TGTGCCAGCAGCTTGGGTTGGGAGACCCAGTACTTC. It encodes CASSLGWETQYF. V usage is TRBV7-9 and J usage is TRBJ2-5; D is undetermined. This CDR3 spans 12 amino acids. Looked up from germline, CDR1 is SEHNR and CDR2 is FQNEAQ (reference sequence). V was shortened by 3 bases and J by 5 bases, with 7 bases between the two germline ends. Filled out from reference TRBV7-9 and TRBJ2-5, the complete variable domain reads DTGVSQNPRHKITKRGQNVTFRCDPISEHNRLYWYRQTLGQGPEFLTYFQNEAQLEKSRLLSDRFSAERPKGSFSTLEIQRTEQGDSAMYLCASSLGWETQYFGPGTRLLVL.